These T cell receptor beta chains were read from a single sample in a study of T cells in tuberculosis. Here immunoSEQ multiplex PCR was the method, and the copy in TCRdb shows in-frame clones only, minus some. The sample has some 31,000 clones; roughly 96% are singletons. Sequencing was performed on PBMCs. These receptors were collected from a donor aged 10-29 years with latent tuberculosis or without tuberculosis infection. Each CDR3 is given with its conserved first and last residue. The D gene is left open where the match is weak.

v_gene	j_gene	d_gene	CDR3nt	CDR3aa
TRBV6-1	TRBJ1-2	NA	TGTGCCAGCAGTGAATCGTTGGCAGGGGCAGGGTATGGCTACACCTTC	CASSESLAGAGYGYTF
TRBV28	TRBJ2-7	TRBD1	TGTGCCAGCAGAGGGACAGGGGGCGCCGAGCAGTACTTC	CASRGTGGAEQYF
TRBV6-4	TRBJ2-3	TRBD2	TGTGCCAGCAGTGTAGCGGGGGGCACAGATACGCAGTATTTT	CASSVAGGTDTQYF
TRBV6-5	TRBJ1-1	NA	TGTGCCAGCAGTTACAGGAGGGGAAGCGGCACTGAAGCTTTCTTT	CASSYRRGSGTEAFF
TRBV4-2	TRBJ2-5	TRBD2	TGTGCCAGCAGGCGGGGGGCCACCCTCAAAGAGACCCAGTACTTC	CASRRGATLKETQYF
TRBV7-2	TRBJ2-3	TRBD2	TGTGCCAGCAGCCCACCGGGACTAGCGGGGGGGCTTACAGATACGCAGTATTTT	CASSPPGLAGGLTDTQYF
TRBV9	TRBJ2-1	NA	TGTGCCAGCAGCATCGCAGTACACACCTACAATGAGCAGTTCTTC	CASSIAVHTYNEQFF
TRBV12-2	TRBJ2-1	NA	TGTGCAAGTCGCTTAGAAGTCAGGGCCAATGAGCAGTTCTTC	CASRLEVRANEQFF
TRBV7-2	TRBJ2-3	NA	TGTGCCAGCAGCCCTAGCACAGATACGCAGTATTTT	CASSPSTDTQYF
TRBV5-1	TRBJ1-2	NA	TGCGCCAGCAGCTTACAGGGCTACTATGGCTACACCTTC	CASSLQGYYGYTF
TRBV27	TRBJ2-7	NA	TGTGCCAGCAGTTTATTCACAGGGATATCCTACGAGCAGTACTTC	CASSLFTGISYEQYF
TRBV5-1	TRBJ1-1	NA	TGCGCCAGCAGCCGCGGACTGGCGTCTACTGAAGCTTTCTTT	CASSRGLASTEAFF
TRBV14	TRBJ2-7	TRBD1	TGTGCCAGCAGCCAAGAGGACAGGGGAGTATACGAGCAGTACTTC	CASSQEDRGVYEQYF
TRBV29-1	TRBJ1-5	NA	TGCAGCGTTGGGGAGAACAATCAGCCCCAGCATTTT	CSVGENNQPQHF
TRBV6-5	TRBJ2-7	NA	TGTGCCAGCAGTTACGGTGAGGGAAGTTCGAACGAGCAGTACTTC	CASSYGEGSSNEQYF
TRBV7-2	TRBJ2-1	NA	TGTGCCAGCAGGGCGCCGGGACTGGCCAACAATGAGCAGTTCTTC	CASRAPGLANNEQFF
TRBV28	TRBJ1-4	NA	TGTGCCAGCAGTTTAGCTGGACGGCGGGGTGAAAAACTGTTTTTT	CASSLAGRRGEKLFF
TRBV5-6	TRBJ2-2	TRBD1	TGTGCCAGCACCATGACAGGGGGTACGAACACCGGGGAGCTGTTTTTT	CASTMTGGTNTGELFF
TRBV5-1	TRBJ2-3	TRBD2	TGCGCCAGCAGCATCCAAGCGGGAGCCACAGATACGCAGTATTTT	CASSIQAGATDTQYF
TRBV7-2	TRBJ1-6	NA	TGTGCCAGCAGCGCCCAGGGTGGGAATAATTCACCCCTCCACTTT	CASSAQGGNNSPLHF
TRBV12-5	TRBJ2-1	TRBD2	TGTGCTAGTGGTTCGACTAGCGGGTCTACCTACAATGAGCAGTTCTTC	CASGSTSGSTYNEQFF
TRBV6-5	TRBJ1-1	TRBD1	TGTGCCAGCAGTACAGGGGGCCCAGGGACTGAAGCTTTCTTT	CASSTGGPGTEAFF
TRBV7-8	TRBJ1-1	NA	TGTGCCAGCAGCCCCACTCGGGGGGGCGAAGGCGGGCGGGCTTTCTTT	CASSPTRGGEGGRAFF
TRBV29-1	TRBJ2-5	TRBD2	TGCAGCGTTGTACCACTAGCGCATGGCGATCAAGAGACCCAGTACTTC	CSVVPLAHGDQETQYF
TRBV4-1	TRBJ1-3	NA	TGCGCCAGCAGCCAAGATTCCCGGGTCGACTCTGGAAACACCATATATTTT	CASSQDSRVDSGNTIYF
TRBV9	TRBJ2-2	NA	TGTGCCAGCACCTTAAGGGGGGGATTAAACACCGGGGAGCTGTTTTTT	CASTLRGGLNTGELFF
TRBV10-3	TRBJ2-2	TRBD1	TGTGCCATCAGTGAGCCGGACAGGGGTCATTTCGCCGGGGAGCTGTTTTTT	CAISEPDRGHFAGELFF
TRBV15	TRBJ1-1	TRBD1	TGTGCCACCAGCAGGGGACGACAGGGGAGGGACACTGAAGCTTTCTTT	CATSRGRQGRDTEAFF
TRBV11-2	TRBJ2-1	TRBD2	TGTGCCAGCAGCCACTGGGCGGGAGTATCCTACAATGAGCAGTTCTTC	CASSHWAGVSYNEQFF
TRBV18	TRBJ1-5	TRBD1	TGTGCCAGCTCACCAATGGGACAGGGTAATCAGCCCCAGCATTTT	CASSPMGQGNQPQHF
TRBV5-6	TRBJ2-1	NA	TGTGCCAGCAGCTTGGGGGCCGACTTGAGCGGGCCTGGGAATGAGCAGTTCTTC	CASSLGADLSGPGNEQFF
TRBV27	TRBJ2-7	TRBD2	TGTGCCAGCAGTTGGGGGGGTTACTCCTACGAGCAGTACTTC	CASSWGGYSYEQYF
TRBV18	TRBJ1-1	NA	TGTGCCAGCTCACAGAATGTAGGACAGAAGACTGAAGCTTTCTTT	CASSQNVGQKTEAFF
TRBV27	TRBJ1-1	TRBD1	TGTGCCAGCAGTTTTGTGGACAGGGGGAGCACTGAAGCTTTCTTT	CASSFVDRGSTEAFF
TRBV29-1	TRBJ1-1	NA	TGCAGCGCCCGCAGGGAGAACACTGAAGCTTTCTTT	CSARRENTEAFF
TRBV7-6	TRBJ2-2	NA	TGTGCCAGCAGCTTAGAAGGGAGCGGGGAGCTGTTTTTT	CASSLEGSGELFF
TRBV9	TRBJ2-6	NA	TGTGCCAGCAGCGCCCCGCCCGGGACAACCCTCATTGGGGCCAACGTCCTGACTTTC	CASSAPPGTTLIGANVLTF
TRBV7-8	TRBJ2-1	TRBD2	TGTGCCAGCAGCCCACTTGGGACTAGCGGGGATTACAATGAGCAGTTCTTC	CASSPLGTSGDYNEQFF